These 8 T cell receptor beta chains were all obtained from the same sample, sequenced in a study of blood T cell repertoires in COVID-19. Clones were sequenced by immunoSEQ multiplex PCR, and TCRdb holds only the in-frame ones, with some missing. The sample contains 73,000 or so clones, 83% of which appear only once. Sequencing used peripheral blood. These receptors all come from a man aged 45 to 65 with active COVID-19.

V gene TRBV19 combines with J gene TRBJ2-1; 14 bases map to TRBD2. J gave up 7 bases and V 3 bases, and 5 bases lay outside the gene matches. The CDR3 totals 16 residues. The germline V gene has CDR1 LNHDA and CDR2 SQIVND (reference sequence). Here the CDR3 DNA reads TGTGCCAGTAGTATTTTTGGGACTAGCGGGAGAAATGAGCAGTTCTTC. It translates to CASSIFGTSGRNEQFF.

CDR3 sequence (DNA): TGTGCCAGCAGTGCTGGGGAGAACTATGGCTACACCTTC. Translated: CASSAGENYGYTF. The V call is TRBV2, the J call TRBJ1-2; D uncertain. Germline loops: CDR1 SNHLY, CDR2 FYNNEI. The CDR3 is 13 residues long. V was shortened by 4 bases and J by 2 bases, with 8 bases between the two germline ends.

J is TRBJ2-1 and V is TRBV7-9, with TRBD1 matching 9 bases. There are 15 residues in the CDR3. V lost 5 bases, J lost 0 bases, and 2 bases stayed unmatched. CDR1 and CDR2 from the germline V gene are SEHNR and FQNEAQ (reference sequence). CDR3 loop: CASSRTGASYNEQFF. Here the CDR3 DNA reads TGTGCCAGCAGCCGGACAGGGGCCTCCTACAATGAGCAGTTCTTC.

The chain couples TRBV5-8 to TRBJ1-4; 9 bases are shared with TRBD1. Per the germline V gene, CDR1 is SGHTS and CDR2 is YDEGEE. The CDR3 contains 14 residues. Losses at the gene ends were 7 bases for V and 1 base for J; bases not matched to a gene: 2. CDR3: CASLDRGTNEKLFF. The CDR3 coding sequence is TGTGCCAGCTTGGACAGGGGAACTAATGAAAAACTGTTTTTT. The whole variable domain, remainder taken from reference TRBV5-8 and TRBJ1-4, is EAGVTQSPTHLIKTRGQQATLRCSPISGHTSVYWYQQALGLGLQFLLWYDEGEERNRGNFPPRFSGRQFPNYSSELNVNALELEDSALYLCASLDRGTNEKLFFGSGTQLSVL.

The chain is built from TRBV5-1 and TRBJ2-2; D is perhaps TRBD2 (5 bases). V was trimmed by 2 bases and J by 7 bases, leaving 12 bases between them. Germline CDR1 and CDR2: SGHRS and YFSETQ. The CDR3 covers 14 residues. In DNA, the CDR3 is TGCGCCAGCAGCTTTAGGGCAGGAGGCGGGGAGCTGTTTTTT. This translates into CASSFRAGGGELFF.

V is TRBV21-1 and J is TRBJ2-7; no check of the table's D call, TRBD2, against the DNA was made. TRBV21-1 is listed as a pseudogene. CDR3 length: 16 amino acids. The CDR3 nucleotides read TGTGCCAGCAGCCCCCGGGACGGGAGCCGGCCCTACGAGCAGTACTTC. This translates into CASSPRDGSRPYEQYF.

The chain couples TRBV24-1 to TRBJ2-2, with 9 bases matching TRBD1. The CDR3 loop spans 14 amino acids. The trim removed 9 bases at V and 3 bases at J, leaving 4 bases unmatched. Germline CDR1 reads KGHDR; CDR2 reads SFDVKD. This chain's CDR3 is CATEQGAYTGELFF. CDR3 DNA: TGTGCCACCGAACAGGGGGCGTACACCGGGGAGCTGTTTTTT.

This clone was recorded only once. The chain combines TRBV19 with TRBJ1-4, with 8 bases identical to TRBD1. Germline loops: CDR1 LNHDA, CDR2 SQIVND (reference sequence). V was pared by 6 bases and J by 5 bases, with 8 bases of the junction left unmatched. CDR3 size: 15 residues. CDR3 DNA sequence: TGTGCCAGTAGCCAATTGGACAGGGTAAATGAAAAACTGTTTTTT. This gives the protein CASSQLDRVNEKLFF.